This TCR beta chain came from a study of cytotoxic CD8 clonotypes in ibrutinib-treated CLL. Study-level background: Following treatment for a median around 11 months, range 6 to 36, response samples were then taken. The study recorded mean values of about 260,000 productive templates and 94,082 productive rearrangements per sample.

Germline V lookup: CDR1 SGHRS, CDR2 YFSETQ. There are 14 residues in the CDR3. Trimming took off 0 bases at V and 5 bases at J, with 9 bases between the two ends. TCRdb's copy holds only in-frame clones and misses some; the assay was immunoSEQ multiplex PCR. The table shows 200,000 to 250,000 clones, with 70% occurring only once. Findings and limits, study-wide: Clonality at baseline surpassed age-matched healthy donors and tracked circulating CD8+ T-cell counts. Clonality went higher at ibrutinib response and then dropped back toward baseline at progression.

This clone was seen a handful of times. What it binds is unknown. The material was PBMCs, obtained after 24 months of ibrutinib treatment. This chain uses TRBV5-1 with TRBJ1-5, with D tentatively TRBD1 (5 bases). This sequence originates from a human donor with chronic lymphocytic leukemia. CDR3 protein: CASSLGGSDQPQHF. The CDR3, as DNA: TGCGCCAGCAGCTTGGGGGGGAGTGATCAGCCCCAGCATTTT.